The 32 T cell receptor beta chains below were found in one sample sequenced in a study of cytomegalovirus exposure and HLA in healthy donors (TCRdb year 2017). Libraries were constructed by the immunoSEQ multiplex PCR assay. For the multiplex PCR, a mixture combining 60 forward primers for TCR Vbeta segments and 13 reverse primers for TCR Jbeta segments was used. TCRdb carries this immuneACCESS record with in-frame sequences only. Its versions omit some clonotypes, under half of them owing to an unresolved V gene in the studies checked, with the rest unexplained. The sample table lists about 180,000 clones, 77% of them with a count of one. Roughly 3.5% of the sample belongs to the ten largest clones. The material sequenced was PBMCs. These receptors originate from a woman aged 55-69 years in good health and CMV-seropositive.

The CDR3 DNA sequence: TGTGCCAGCAGTTTCCGGAGGAGGCGTAGGGACACTGAAGCTTTCTTT. Amino acid sequence: CASSFRRRRRDTEAFF. The chain carries TRBV27 and TRBJ1-1; D gene unclear. This CDR3 spans 16 amino acids. Germline assignment: CDR1 MNHEY and CDR2 SMNVEV (reference sequence). With 3 bases removed from V and 3 bases from J, the gap between germline ends came to 17 bases.

This chain connects TRBV2 to TRBJ2-7, with TRBD2 matching 7 bases. The CDR3 loop spans 15 amino acids. The J segment lost 3 bases and the V segment lost 2 bases, leaving 7 bases of the junction unmatched. Per the germline V gene, CDR1 is SNHLY and CDR2 is FYNNEI. The CDR3 nucleotides are TGTGCCAGCAGTGAAACTCTAGCGGTAAACTACGAGCAGTACTTC. Encoded protein: CASSETLAVNYEQYF.

J is TRBJ2-7 and V is TRBV28; perhaps TRBD1 as D (6 bases). The germline V gene has CDR1 MDHEN and CDR2 SYDVKM. The CDR3 has 13 residues. Deletions cut 5 bases from V and 6 bases from J, with 14 bases between. The CDR3 spells CASSPTGNGEQYF. The CDR3 DNA is TGTGCCAGCAGTCCAACAGGGAACGGCGAGCAGTACTTC.

On this clone: One junction end does not reproduce the germline sequence, and a read error may be involved. The chain carries TRBV5-1 and TRBJ2-6, with 12 nucleotides matching TRBD1. The CDR3 spans 18 residues. Germline CDR1 SGHRS, CDR2 YFSETQ. CDR3 sequence reads: CASSPAGQGAAGANGLTF. The CDR3 DNA follows: TGCGCCAGCAGCCCTGCGGGACAGGGGGCTGCTGGGGCCAACGGCCTGACTTTC.

The rearrangement joins TRBV10-3 to TRBJ1-6; TRBD1 is a possible D gene (6 bases). This CDR3 comprises 14 residues. The germline gives CDR1 ENHRY, CDR2 SYGVKD. Between the trimmed V and J ends, which lost 6 bases and 0 bases, there was a span of 6 bases. The CDR3 here is CAIRDSSYNSPLHF. CDR3 DNA: TGTGCCATCAGGGACAGCTCCTATAATTCACCCCTCCACTTT.

Written as DNA, the CDR3 is TGTGCCAGCAGCCCAATCCCCTCGGGGGGGCTTGGCGAGCAGTACTTC. Translated, it gives CASSPIPSGGLGEQYF. The chain has TRBV5-5 and TRBJ2-7; 8 positions agree with TRBD2. The germline V gene encodes CDR1 SGHKS and CDR2 YYEKEE (reference sequence). CDR3 size: 16 residues. After removal of 4 bases from V and 6 bases from J, the junction contained 15 bases not matched to a gene.

The count of this clone is one. The chain links TRBV30 to TRBJ2-7; D not certain. V lost 0 bases and J 3 bases, leaving 12 bases between the germline ends. The CDR3 contains 14 residues. Germline CDR1 is GTSNPN and CDR2 is SVGIG (reference sequence). The CDR3, as DNA: TGTGCCTGGAGTGTGCTGCTAGGAGTCTACGAGCAGTACTTC. Translated: CAWSVLLGVYEQYF.

The chain combines TRBV7-9 with TRBJ2-3; D perhaps matches TRBD1 (5 bases). The CDR3 totals 15 residues. Germline V CDR1 and CDR2: SEHNR, FQNEAQ (reference sequence). Deletions cut 6 bases from V and 4 bases from J, with 17 bases between. The CDR3 sequence is CASSSGSHLADTQYF. The CDR3 coding sequence is TGTGCCAGCAGTTCAGGGTCCCACCTCGCAGATACGCAGTATTTT.

The rearrangement links TRBV2 to TRBJ1-1; D is perhaps TRBD1 (5 bases). With 2 bases removed from V and 10 bases from J, the gap between germline ends came to 11 bases. CDR1 and CDR2 (germline): SNHLY, FYNNEI. The CDR3 is 12 residues long. CDR3: CASSERGQLAFF. CDR3 nucleotides: TGTGCCAGCAGTGAAAGGGGTCAGTTAGCTTTCTTT.

Written as DNA, the CDR3 is TGTGCCAGCAGTCCATCTAGCGGAGAGCAGTTCTTC. Its protein product is CASSPSSGEQFF. The J gene is TRBJ2-1, the V gene TRBV27, with 7 bases that match TRBD2. This CDR3 has 12 amino acids. Germline CDR1 reads MNHEY; CDR2 reads SMNVEV (reference sequence). Losses at the gene ends were 5 bases for V and 10 bases for J; bases not matched to a gene: 5.

This clone was detected a few times. The chain is built from TRBV5-1 and TRBJ2-2; D may be TRBD2 (6 bases). The CDR3 spans 16 residues. From germline, CDR1 is SGHRS and CDR2 YFSETQ. Between the trimmed V and J ends, which lost 2 bases and 0 bases, there was a span of 11 bases. CDR3 region: CASSFLAGPNTGELFF. CDR3 nucleotide sequence: TGCGCCAGCAGCTTTTTGGCGGGGCCGAACACCGGGGAGCTGTTTTTT.

The CDR3 region has the DNA TGCGCCAGCAGCTCAGACAGGGCAGCTAATGAAAAACTGTTTTTT. This encodes CASSSDRAANEKLFF. J is TRBJ1-4 and V is TRBV5-1, with 7 nucleotides matching TRBD1. This CDR3 has 15 residues. Unmatched junction bases numbered 5, after V lost 3 bases and J lost 3 bases. The germline gives CDR1 SGHRS, CDR2 YFSETQ.

V is TRBV15 and J is TRBJ2-5, with TRBD1 as a possible D gene (5 bases). The J call is doubtful: the DNA matches TRBJ2-7 better. The CDR3 contains 13 residues. Germline V gene data show CDR1 as LNHNV and CDR2 as YYDKDF (reference sequence). CDR3: CATSSQGTYEQYF. In DNA, the CDR3 is TGTGCCACCAGCAGCCAGGGCACCTACGAGCAGTACTTC.

In DNA, the CDR3 is TGTGCCAGCAGGGAGGGGGCGGCCTACGAGCAGTACTTC. It encodes CASREGAAYEQYF. This chain links TRBV28 with TRBJ2-7, with D perhaps TRBD1 (7 bases). Looked up from germline, CDR1 is MDHEN and CDR2 is SYDVKM. V lost 6 bases, J lost 2 bases, and 11 bases lay in between. The CDR3 loop spans 13 amino acids.

J is TRBJ2-3 and V is TRBV5-4; D ambiguous. The CDR3 totals 13 residues. V gave up 3 bases and J gave up 2 bases, with 7 bases separating them. Germline V gene data show CDR1 as SGHNT and CDR2 as YYREEE (reference sequence). CDR3 loop: CASSSPYTDTQYF. The CDR3 bases are TGTGCCAGCAGCTCTCCCTACACAGATACGCAGTATTTT.

This clone was found once. The chain carries TRBV7-2 and TRBJ2-1, with 9 bases matching TRBD1. V lost 0 bases, J lost 0 bases, and 3 bases stayed unmatched. Germline V gene data show CDR1 as SGHTA and CDR2 as FQGNSA. The CDR3 is 17 residues long. CDR3 nucleotide sequence: TGTGCCAGCAGCTTAGCCTCGACAGGGGGCTCCTACAATGAGCAGTTCTTC. Its translation: CASSLASTGGSYNEQFF.

This chain connects TRBV11-2 to TRBJ1-2, with 12 nucleotides matching TRBD1. J was trimmed by 6 bases and V by 5 bases; bases with no gene match: 10. The CDR3 covers 16 residues. The germline V gene encodes CDR1 SGHAT and CDR2 FQNNGV. CDR3 loop: CASSLTVGTGGDGYTF. The DNA for the CDR3 is TGTGCCAGCAGCCTTACCGTTGGGACAGGGGGCGATGGCTACACCTTC.

This clone was recorded once. V is TRBV7-9 and J is TRBJ2-2; 9 bases line up with TRBD2. The CDR3 has 18 residues. V trimming: 4 bases; J trimming: 1 base; junction bases outside the gene matches: 10. Germline values: CDR1 SEHNR, CDR2 FQNEAQ (reference sequence). The CDR3 bases are TGTGCCAGCAGCTCCCCCCCAGGGACTAGCCGGAACACCGGGGAGCTGTTTTTT. It encodes CASSSPPGTSRNTGELFF.

This clone has a single count. V is TRBV27 and J is TRBJ1-1, with 7 bases lining up with TRBD1. The CDR3 runs 13 residues. From germline, CDR1 is MNHEY and CDR2 SMNVEV (reference sequence). V lost 3 bases, J lost 8 bases, and 6 bases stayed unmatched. This CDR3 is CASSLETGREAFF. The CDR3 nucleotides are TGTGCCAGCAGTTTGGAGACAGGGCGAGAAGCTTTCTTT.

On this clone itself: Relative to the germline gene, one junction end is altered; a read error may explain this. This sequence joins TRBV28 and TRBJ2-7; TRBD2 matches at 8 bases. The CDR3 has 15 amino acids. CDR1 MDHEN and CDR2 SYDVKM come from the germline V gene. Here the CDR3 reads CASSLTASGQYVQYF. CDR3 sequence (DNA): TGTGCCAGCAGTTTAACGGCTAGCGGGCAGTACGTGCAGTACTTC.

This clone was seen a handful of times. The chain has TRBV19 and TRBJ2-7; 8 bases match TRBD1. J was trimmed by 5 bases and V by 1 base; bases with no gene match: 7. CDR3 length: 15 amino acids. Germline CDR1 reads LNHDA; CDR2 reads SQIVND (reference sequence). The CDR3, as DNA: TGTGCCAGTAGTATAGTCCCAGGGGGCAACCACGAGCAGTACTTC. This codes for CASSIVPGGNHEQYF.

The chain has TRBV5-6 and TRBJ2-7; 12 bases are shared with TRBD2. CDR3 length: 15 residues. J lost 1 base, V lost 2 bases, and 1 base had no gene match. Germline V gene sequence: CDR1 SGHDT, CDR2 YYEEEE. The CDR3 DNA reads TGTGCCAGCAGCTTTACTAGCGGGGGGTCCTACGAGCAGTACTTC. The encoded protein is CASSFTSGGSYEQYF.

This chain connects TRBV28 to TRBJ2-1; 11 bases line up with TRBD1. Trimming cost V 6 bases and J 0 bases; bases outside gene matches: 1. The CDR3 extends over 15 amino acids. Germline V gives CDR1 MDHEN, CDR2 SYDVKM. CDR3 nucleotides: TGTGCCAGCAGGGGGACAGGGGGCTCCTACAATGAGCAGTTCTTC. Translated: CASRGTGGSYNEQFF.

This sequence joins TRBV19 and TRBJ2-7; no firm D call. Germline lookup yields CDR1 LNHDA and CDR2 SQIVND (reference sequence). This CDR3 spans 13 amino acids. Trimming took 5 bases from V and 4 from J, leaving 12 bases between them. CDR3 nucleotide sequence: TGTGCCAGTAGTGAGCAGTCCGGGTACGAGCAGTACTTC. This gives the protein CASSEQSGYEQYF.

The chain joins TRBV5-4 to TRBJ1-3, with TRBD1 matching over 7 bases. The CDR3 has 15 amino acids. Germline trimming cut 4 bases from V and 0 bases from J; bases unmatched to any gene: 4. Germline CDR1 is SGHNT and CDR2 is YYREEE (reference sequence). Here the CDR3 DNA reads TGTGCCAGCAGCCCAGGGGGTCCCTCTGGAAACACCATATATTTT. Its translation is CASSPGGPSGNTIYF.

The chain employs TRBV7-9 and TRBJ2-3; 9 bases line up with TRBD1. Germline V gene lookup returns CDR1 SEHNR and CDR2 FQNEAQ (reference sequence). The V and J ends lost 0 bases and 4 bases, in that order; junction bases with no gene match: 8. This CDR3 contains 17 residues. The DNA of the CDR3 is TGTGCCAGCAGCTTAGCGCGGACAGGGGTAGGCGCAGATACGCAGTATTTT. Its protein is CASSLARTGVGADTQYF.

The gene calls are TRBV27 and TRBJ2-1; D gene ambiguous. Trimming cost V 6 bases and J 6 bases, with 15 bases left between them. The CDR3 contains 14 residues. Germline V gene lookup returns CDR1 MNHEY and CDR2 SMNVEV (reference sequence). In DNA, the CDR3 is TGTGCCAGCAGCACGAGCCAGGCATTCAATGAGCAGTTCTTC. Protein sequence: CASSTSQAFNEQFF.

This clone came up a few times. The J gene is TRBJ1-1, the V gene TRBV4-2; 10 bases fit TRBD1. The CDR3 consists of 15 residues. CDR1 and CDR2 (germline): LGHNA, YNFKEQ. Losses at the gene ends were 3 bases for V and 5 bases for J; bases not matched to a gene: 6. The CDR3: CASSQGTGASTEAFF. The CDR3 DNA follows: TGTGCCAGCAGCCAGGGGACAGGGGCCTCTACTGAAGCTTTCTTT.

The genes are TRBV13 and TRBJ2-7; 13 positions agree with TRBD2. Germline V gene data show CDR1 as PRHDT and CDR2 as FYEKMQ (reference sequence). With 4 bases clipped from V and 1 base from J, the junction kept 10 bases outside the gene matches. The CDR3 contains 18 residues. The CDR3 region is CASSYRTVTSGRSYEQYF. The CDR3 region has the DNA TGTGCCAGCAGCTACCGTACCGTGACTAGCGGGAGGTCCTACGAGCAGTACTTC.

This chain links TRBV28 with TRBJ1-1; the D is unclear. Germline-derived CDR1 and CDR2 are MDHEN and SYDVKM. The V end was cut by 6 bases, the J end by 4 bases, with 12 bases between. The CDR3 has 13 residues. The CDR3 protein is CASRHSFGTEAFF. The CDR3 nucleotides read TGTGCCAGCAGACATTCCTTTGGCACTGAAGCTTTCTTT.

The chain joins TRBV5-1 to TRBJ2-5; 7 nucleotides match TRBD1. This CDR3 comprises 14 residues. From germline, CDR1 is SGHRS and CDR2 YFSETQ. Trimming at V came to 0 bases and at J to 1 base, leaving 0 bases not matched to a gene. CDR3: CASSLGQGQETQYF. In DNA form, the CDR3 reads TGCGCCAGCAGCTTGGGACAGGGCCAAGAGACCCAGTACTTC.

A remark on this clone: Within the sample, other DNA sequences also encode this same CDR3. The chain has TRBV28 and TRBJ2-7, with TRBD1 matching over 9 bases. V lost 5 bases and J lost 2; bases outside the gene matches: 4. The V gene's germline CDR1 is MDHEN and CDR2 SYDVKM. The CDR3 extends over 14 amino acids. The CDR3: CASSPGTGTYEQYF. The CDR3, as DNA: TGTGCCAGCAGTCCCGGGACAGGGACCTACGAGCAGTACTTC.